What follows are 5 T cell receptor beta chains derived from one specimen sequenced in a study of T cell changes during pregnancy in multiple sclerosis. This table comes from immunoSEQ multiplex PCR, and its TCRdb copy is limited to in-frame clones, with some not included. The table shows about 36,000 clones, with approximately 90% occurring only once. The specimen comprised CD8+ T cells from peripheral blood mononuclear cells, sampled in the third trimester of pregnancy. The receptors were sampled from a female donor with multiple sclerosis, enrolled in a pregnancy study.

The CDR3: CASSLSSEGYNEQFF. The DNA for the CDR3 is TGTGCCAGCAGTTTATCTAGCGAGGGCTACAATGAGCAGTTCTTC. The V and J genes are TRBV27 and TRBJ2-1; perhaps TRBD2 as D (5 bases). V was shortened by 0 bases and J by 3 bases, with 9 bases between the two germline ends. CDR1 is MNHEY, CDR2 SMNVEV, per germline (reference sequence). This CDR3 is 15 amino acids long.

The J gene is TRBJ2-5, the V gene TRBV19, with D possibly being TRBD2 (6 bases). Germline V gene data show CDR1 as LNHDA and CDR2 as SQIVND (reference sequence). Trimming left V 1 base short and J 7 bases short, with 19 bases between. The CDR3 extends over 16 amino acids. This CDR3 reads CASSIVPAGPSGTQYF. The CDR3 DNA sequence: TGTGCCAGTAGTATAGTACCAGCGGGCCCTTCGGGGACCCAGTACTTC.

The DNA of the CDR3 is TGTGCCAGCGGAATCCGGGACAGGGACTACGAGCAGTACTTC. Protein sequence: CASGIRDRDYEQYF. This chain joins TRBV6-1 and TRBJ2-7; 9 bases are a match to TRBD1. The J segment lost 3 bases and the V segment lost 8 bases, leaving 8 bases of the junction unmatched. The CDR3 extends over 14 amino acids. CDR1 MNHNS and CDR2 SASEGT come from the germline V gene.

The chain is built from TRBV5-1 and TRBJ2-7, with 7 bases identical to TRBD1. The CDR3 runs 14 residues. Germline V CDR1 and CDR2: SGHRS, YFSETQ. V was pared by 0 bases and J by 3 bases, with 3 bases of the junction left unmatched. Here the CDR3 DNA reads TGCGCCAGCAGCTTGGAAGGGGGCGGCTACGAGCAGTACTTC. It specifies CASSLEGGGYEQYF.

The chain recombines TRBV6-1 with TRBJ2-7, with D perhaps matching TRBD1 (6 bases). This CDR3 contains 13 residues. CDR1 and CDR2 from the germline V gene are MNHNS and SASEGT. With 4 bases removed from V and 2 bases from J, the gap between germline ends came to 9 bases. CDR3: CASSVDSPYEQYF. Here the CDR3 DNA reads TGTGCCAGCAGTGTGGACAGCCCCTACGAGCAGTACTTC.